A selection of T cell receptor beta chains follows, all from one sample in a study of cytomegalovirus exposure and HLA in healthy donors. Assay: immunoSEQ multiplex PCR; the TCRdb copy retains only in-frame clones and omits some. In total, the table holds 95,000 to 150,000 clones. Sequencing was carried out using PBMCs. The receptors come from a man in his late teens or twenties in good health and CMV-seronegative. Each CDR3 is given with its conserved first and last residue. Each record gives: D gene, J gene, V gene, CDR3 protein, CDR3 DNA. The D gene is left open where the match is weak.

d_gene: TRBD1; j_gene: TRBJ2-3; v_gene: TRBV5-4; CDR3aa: CASSRTGASTGTQYF; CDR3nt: TGTGCCAGCAGCCGTACAGGGGCCTCCACGGGTACGCAGTATTTT
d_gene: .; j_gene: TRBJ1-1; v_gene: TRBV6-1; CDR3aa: CASGSGLLIAAFF; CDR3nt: TGTGCCAGCGGATCGGGACTCCTCATAGCAGCTTTCTTT
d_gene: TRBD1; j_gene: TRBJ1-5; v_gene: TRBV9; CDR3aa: CASSRQGSNQPQHF; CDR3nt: TGTGCCAGCAGCAGACAGGGTAGCAATCAGCCCCAGCATTTT
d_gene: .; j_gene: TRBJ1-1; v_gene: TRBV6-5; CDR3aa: CASSPFPEAFF; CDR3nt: TGTGCCAGCAGCCCTTTTCCTGAAGCTTTCTTT
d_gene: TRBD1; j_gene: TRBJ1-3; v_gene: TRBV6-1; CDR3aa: CATKDRSPSGNTIYF; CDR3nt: TGTGCCACCAAGGACAGGTCCCCATCTGGAAACACCATATATTTT
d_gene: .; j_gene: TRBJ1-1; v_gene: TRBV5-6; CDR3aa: CASSPTMNTEAFF; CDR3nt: TGTGCCAGCAGCCCAACTATGAACACTGAAGCTTTCTTT
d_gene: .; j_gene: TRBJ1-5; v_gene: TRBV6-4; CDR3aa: CASSESGDNQPQHF; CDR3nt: TGTGCCAGCAGTGAGTCAGGTGACAATCAGCCCCAGCATTTT
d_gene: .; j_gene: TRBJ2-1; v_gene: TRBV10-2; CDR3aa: CASEQTGTPGGREQFF; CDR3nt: TGCGCCAGCGAACAAACCGGGACCCCCGGGGGTCGGGAGCAGTTCTTC
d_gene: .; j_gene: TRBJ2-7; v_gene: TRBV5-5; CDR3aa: CASSLNGDYEQYF; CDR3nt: TGTGCCAGCAGCTTGAATGGAGACTACGAGCAGTACTTC
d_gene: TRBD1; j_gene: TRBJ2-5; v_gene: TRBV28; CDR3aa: CASSANGQGLQETQYF; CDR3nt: TGTGCCAGCAGCGCAAATGGACAGGGTCTCCAAGAGACCCAGTACTTC
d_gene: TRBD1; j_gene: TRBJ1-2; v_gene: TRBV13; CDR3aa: CASSSLTGDESYGYTF; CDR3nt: TGTGCCAGCAGCTCTTTGACAGGGGATGAGAGCTATGGCTACACCTTC
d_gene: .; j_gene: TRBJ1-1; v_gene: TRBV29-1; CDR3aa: CSVARLTRDTEAFF; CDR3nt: TGCAGCGTCGCTAGACTGACGCGGGACACTGAAGCTTTCTTT
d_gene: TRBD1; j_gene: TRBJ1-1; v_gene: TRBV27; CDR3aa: CASSPPGQGSLAFF; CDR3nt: TGTGCCAGCAGTCCACCGGGACAGGGTTCGTTGGCTTTCTTT
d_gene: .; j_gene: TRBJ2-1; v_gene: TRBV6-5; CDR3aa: CASSEDSSYNEQFF; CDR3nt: TGTGCCAGCAGTGAGGACTCCTCCTACAATGAGCAGTTCTTC
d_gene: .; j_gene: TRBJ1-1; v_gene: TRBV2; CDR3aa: CASSEGGPVTEAFF; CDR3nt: TGTGCCAGCAGTGAGGGGGGTCCTGTTACTGAAGCTTTCTTT
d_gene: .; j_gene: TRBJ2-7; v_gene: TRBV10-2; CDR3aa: CASSEAGGRARGYEQYF; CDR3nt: TGCGCCAGCAGTGAGGCTGGAGGCCGCGCTCGGGGGTACGAGCAGTACTTC
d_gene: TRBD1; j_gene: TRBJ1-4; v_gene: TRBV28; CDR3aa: CASSFPGTGGGKLFF; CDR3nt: TGTGCCAGCAGTTTCCCCGGGACAGGGGGCGGAAAACTGTTTTTT
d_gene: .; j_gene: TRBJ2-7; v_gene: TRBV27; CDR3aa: CASSSGFKWSYEQYF; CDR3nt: TGTGCCAGCAGTTCCGGATTTAAATGGAGTTACGAGCAGTACTTC
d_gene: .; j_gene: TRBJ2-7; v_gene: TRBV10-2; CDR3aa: CASSESGDSYEQYF; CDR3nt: TGCGCCAGCAGTGAGTCGGGGGACTCCTACGAGCAGTACTTC
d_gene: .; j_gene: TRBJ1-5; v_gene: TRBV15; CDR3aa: CATSTPGNRPNQPQHF; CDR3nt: TGTGCCACCAGCACCCCAGGGAATCGTCCGAATCAGCCCCAGCATTTT
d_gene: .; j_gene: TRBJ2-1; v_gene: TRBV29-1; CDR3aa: CSVVRDTYNEQFF; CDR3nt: TGCAGCGTGGTCCGGGACACATACAATGAGCAGTTCTTC
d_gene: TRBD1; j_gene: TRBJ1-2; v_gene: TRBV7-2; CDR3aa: CASSLGQGAPGDGYTF; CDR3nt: TGTGCCAGCAGCTTAGGACAGGGGGCGCCGGGAGACGGCTACACCTTC
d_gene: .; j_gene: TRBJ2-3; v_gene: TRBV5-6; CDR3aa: CASSLYGLAKTDTQYF; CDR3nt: TGTGCCAGCAGCTTGTATGGACTCGCTAAAACAGATACGCAGTATTTT
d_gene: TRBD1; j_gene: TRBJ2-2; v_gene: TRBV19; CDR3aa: CASREDRANTGELFF; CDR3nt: TGTGCCAGTAGAGAGGACAGGGCGAACACCGGGGAGCTGTTTTTT
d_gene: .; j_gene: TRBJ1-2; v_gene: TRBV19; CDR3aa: CASRYDRNGYTF; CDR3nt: TGTGCCAGTAGATATGACAGGAATGGCTACACCTTC
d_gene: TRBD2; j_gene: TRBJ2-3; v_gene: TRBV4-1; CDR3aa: CASSQGTLGLRLSDTQYF; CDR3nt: TGCGCCAGCAGCCAAGGCACCCTGGGACTAAGGCTTTCAGATACGCAGTATTTT
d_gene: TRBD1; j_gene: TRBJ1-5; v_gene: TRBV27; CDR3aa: CASRSDRVQPQHF; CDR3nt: TGTGCCAGCAGATCCGACAGGGTTCAGCCCCAGCATTTT
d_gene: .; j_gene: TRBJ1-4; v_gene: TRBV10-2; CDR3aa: CASSESRVKLFF; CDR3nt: TGCGCCAGCAGTGAGTCGAGGGTAAAACTGTTTTTT
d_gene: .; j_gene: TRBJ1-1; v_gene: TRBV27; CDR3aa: CASSLTDYTEAFF; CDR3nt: TGTGCCAGCAGTTTGACAGATTACACTGAAGCTTTCTTT
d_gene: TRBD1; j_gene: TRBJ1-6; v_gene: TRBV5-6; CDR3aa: CASSSGQGVKDSPLHF; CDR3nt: TGTGCCAGCAGCTCAGGACAGGGGGTTAAAGATTCACCCCTCCACTTT
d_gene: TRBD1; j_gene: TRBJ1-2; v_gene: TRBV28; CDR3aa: CASRVSAGGYGYTF; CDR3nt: TGTGCCAGCAGAGTATCGGCAGGGGGCTATGGCTACACCTTC
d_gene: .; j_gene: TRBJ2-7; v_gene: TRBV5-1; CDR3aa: CASSLGGSSYEQYF; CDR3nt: TGCGCCAGCAGCTTGGGAGGCAGCTCCTACGAGCAGTACTTC
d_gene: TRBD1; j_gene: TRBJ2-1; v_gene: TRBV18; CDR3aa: CASSRQGGYNEQFF; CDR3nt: TGTGCCAGCTCACGACAGGGTGGCTACAATGAGCAGTTCTTC
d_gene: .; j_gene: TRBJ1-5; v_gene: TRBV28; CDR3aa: CASGGAPSGAQHF; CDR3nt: TGTGCCAGCGGGGGGGCGCCCAGCGGGGCCCAGCATTTT
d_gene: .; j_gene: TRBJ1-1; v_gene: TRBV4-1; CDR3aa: CASSQGGGQRGNTEAFF; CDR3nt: TGCGCCAGCAGCCAAGGTGGCGGACAGAGAGGGAACACTGAAGCTTTCTTT
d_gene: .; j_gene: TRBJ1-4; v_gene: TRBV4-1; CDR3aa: CASSGVSAGVSGLEKLFF; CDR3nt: TGCGCCAGCTCCGGGGTAAGCGCGGGGGTAAGCGGCCTTGAAAAACTGTTTTTT
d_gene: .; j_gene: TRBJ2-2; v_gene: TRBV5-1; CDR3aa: CASSRGFTGELFF; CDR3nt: TGCGCCAGCAGCAGGGGGTTTACCGGGGAGCTGTTTTTT
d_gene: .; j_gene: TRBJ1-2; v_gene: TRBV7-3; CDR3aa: CASSLFQGYGYTF; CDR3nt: TGTGCCAGCAGCTTATTTCAGGGCTATGGCTACACCTTC